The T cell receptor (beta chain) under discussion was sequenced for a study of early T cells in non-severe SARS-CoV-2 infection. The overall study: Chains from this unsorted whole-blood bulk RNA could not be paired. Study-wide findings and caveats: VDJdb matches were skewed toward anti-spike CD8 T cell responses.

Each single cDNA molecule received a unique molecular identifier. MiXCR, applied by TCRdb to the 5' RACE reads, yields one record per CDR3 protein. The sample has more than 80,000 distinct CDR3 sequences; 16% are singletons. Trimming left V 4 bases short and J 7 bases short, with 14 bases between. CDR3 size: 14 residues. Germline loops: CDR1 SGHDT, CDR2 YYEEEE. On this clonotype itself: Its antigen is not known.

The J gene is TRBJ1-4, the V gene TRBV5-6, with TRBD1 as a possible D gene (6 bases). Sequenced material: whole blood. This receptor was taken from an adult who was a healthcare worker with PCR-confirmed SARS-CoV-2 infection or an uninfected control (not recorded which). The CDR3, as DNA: TGTGCCAGCAGCCAGCAAGGGGGTTTTGAAAAACTGTTTTTT. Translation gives CASSQQGGFEKLFF.